This T cell receptor (beta chain) was recovered during a study of T cells after yellow fever vaccination. Study-level background: SMART-Seq v4 Ultra Low Input prepared libraries from low-cell fractions. Regarding the study as a whole: FACS-sorted repertoires might harbor abundant contaminating clonotypes from the bulk population. Re-detected after boosting: most primary clones, almost 97% of CD4 and 75% to 90% of CD8.

This clonotype was recorded at least ten times. The target antigen is unknown. CDR3 size: 13 residues. The germline V gene encodes CDR1 SGHTA and CDR2 FQGNSA. V lost 5 bases and J lost 6, with 14 bases in between. TCRdb analysed the 5' RACE reads with MiXCR anew, one entry per CDR3 protein. This table has some 120,000 distinct CDR3 sequences, 8% to 9.5% appearing once. The starting material was CD8+ T cells sorted from PBMCs, obtained 45 days after the yellow fever booster vaccination. The sequence was obtained from a man under 40 who received the YFV17D yellow fever vaccine. The gene calls are TRBV7-2 and TRBJ2-7; perhaps TRBD1 as D (5 bases). CDR3 coding DNA: TGTGCCAGCAGCCTTCCCGGTGGGGCCGAGCAGTACTTC. It translates to CASSLPGGAEQYF. Complete variable domain (other parts from reference TRBV7-2 and TRBJ2-7): GAGVSQSPSNKVTEKGKDVELRCDPISGHTALYWYRQSLGQGLEFLIYFQGNSAPDKSGLPSDRFSAERTGGSVSTLTIQRTQQEDSAVYLCASSLPGGAEQYFGPGTRLTVT.